This entry concerns a single T cell receptor beta chain. What it binds is unknown. This entry is derived from a study of CD8+ T cells in alopecia areata. Study as a whole: Treatment of the treated patients consisted of oral tofacitinib, 5 to 10 mg twice daily. Once tofacitinib had been taken for 6 to 18 months, 6 months off drug followed. General observations from the study: Relative to normal scalp, lesional scalp, especially alopecia totalis/universalis, showed higher clonality.

RNA was isolated and reverse transcribed to cDNA, the sequencing template. TCRdb keeps only in-frame clones here, not all; method: immunoSEQ multiplex PCR. The data contain 150,000 to 180,000 clones, about 51% of them singletons. Germline assignment: CDR1 PRHDT and CDR2 FYEKMQ (reference sequence). Trimming stripped 5 bases from V and 6 bases from J, with 19 bases between. This CDR3 region has 15 residues. Peripheral blood, together with lesional scalp punch biopsies, was collected from alopecia areata patients. J is TRBJ1-2 and V is TRBV13; D is perhaps TRBD1 (5 bases). The clonotype comes from a human donor with alopecia areata. Here the sequenced sample was CD8+ T cells sorted from blood, taken at week 0. CDR3 bases: TGTGCCAGCAGCCCCCCCCGTGGAGGGGTGGATGGCTACACCTTC. It encodes CASSPPRGGVDGYTF.